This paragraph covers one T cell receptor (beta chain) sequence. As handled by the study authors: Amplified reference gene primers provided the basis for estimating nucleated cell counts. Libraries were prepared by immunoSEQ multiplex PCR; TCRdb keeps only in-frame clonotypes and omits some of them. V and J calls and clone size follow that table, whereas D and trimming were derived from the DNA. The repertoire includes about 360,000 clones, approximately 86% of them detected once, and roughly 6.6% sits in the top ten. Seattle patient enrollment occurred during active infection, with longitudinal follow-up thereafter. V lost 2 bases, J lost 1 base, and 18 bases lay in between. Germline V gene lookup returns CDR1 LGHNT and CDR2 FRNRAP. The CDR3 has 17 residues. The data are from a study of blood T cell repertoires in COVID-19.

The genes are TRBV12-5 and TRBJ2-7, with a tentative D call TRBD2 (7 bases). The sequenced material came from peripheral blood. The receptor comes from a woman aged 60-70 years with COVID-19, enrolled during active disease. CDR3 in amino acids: CASGLFGWGGRSYEQYF. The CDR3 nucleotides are TGTGCTAGTGGTTTGTTCGGTTGGGGGGGCCGATCCTACGAGCAGTACTTC.